This TCR beta chain was sequenced during a study of cytomegalovirus exposure and HLA in healthy donors (dated by TCRdb to between 2016 and 2019). The study in broad terms: An earlier analysis of about 560 of the donors reported 276 Gb of sequence data and 117 million unique TCR beta sequences obtained from around 170 million T cells. HLA typing covered class I and class II loci at four-digit resolution. Rather than using new phenotypic data, the later analysis identified candidate immune exposures from TCR beta sequences and from how often those sequences occurred across donors. A later analysis re-analyzed previously published TCR beta repertoires from 650 to 800 donors and added high-resolution HLA genotyping to study TCR occurrence patterns. A handful of DR-DQ haplotypes were handled as single units for association and clustering because linkage in the cohort was strong. Along with the roughly 670-subject first cohort, a separate validation cohort of more than 90 different subjects was used. An earlier analysis of approximately 500 of the donors applied high-throughput TCR beta sequencing to assess whether each TCR beta V gene segment acted as functional or pseudogenic. Donor age, sex, ethnicity and CMV serostatus were collected together with the repertoire data. Among around 400 genotyped donors of the cohort, an average of approximately 240,000 unique TCR beta nucleotide sequences were sequenced per donor, around a sixth of them non-productive. The study profiled the T cell repertoires of more than 500 subjects by immunosequencing and related them to cytomegalovirus serostatus. The number of donors typed differed by locus, with about 620-630 for A, B, C, DRB1 and DQB1, more than 500 for DQA1, about 610 for DPA1, and 450 to 480 for DPB1. Every discovery cohort repertoire had been produced on one sequencing platform. To predict cytomegalovirus infection status, the study brought together high-throughput TCR immunosequencing, statistical association of individual TCRs with disease status, and machine learning. In a later genetic analysis, genome-wide SNP genotypes for 398 of the 666 donors were used, and that subset was treated as a discovery cohort. Of the roughly 390 genotyped donors, less than 85% were placed in the genetic ancestry cluster associated with self-reported Caucasian donors. The study aimed to test whether cataloging public T cell receptors could reveal signatures of past pathogen exposure. An early release that covered roughly 600 HLA-typed donors contained around 300 gigabases of sequencing data and 70 million to 100 million unique TCR sequences.

Receptors were amplified or captured by the immunoSEQ multiplex PCR assay. A mixture of 60 forward primers for TCR Vbeta segments and 13 reverse primers for TCR Jbeta segments was used in the multiplex PCR. Amplification of the CDR3 region of rearranged TCR beta genes was performed with a multiplex PCR assay on genomic DNA. On the Illumina HiSeq System, the amplified TCR beta libraries were sequenced as 87-base-pair reads. As for how the authors treated the data: Across the roughly 700 repertoires, a later analysis counted 78 million or so unique TCR beta chains, 9 million to 14 million of which were shared by at least two donors. A nearest-neighbor algorithm error-corrected the raw reads and collapsed the reads into unique sequences, merging closely related sequences to remove PCR and sequencing errors. V, D and J gene segments were assigned by aligning CDR3 sequences to IMGT reference sequences. For a sequence to be retained, a match of at least six nucleotides to both a V gene segment and a J gene segment was required. A rearrangement was called productive if the CDR3 had no stop codons and remained in frame with V and J, and every other rearrangement was called non-productive. Following IMGT convention, CDR3 was defined as the stretch from the second conserved V-encoded cysteine up to the conserved J-encoded phenylalanine. The earlier analysis of fewer than 750 of the donors excluded sequences that lacked an unambiguous match to a single V gene segment. In an earlier analysis of approximately 590 of the donors, V segments were called functional above 56.7% productive rearrangements and were called segregating when the between-donor standard deviation exceeded 5%. A statistical classification framework was built for diagnosing cytomegalovirus status from the catalog of TCR beta chain sequences. In a later analysis, TCR nucleotide sequences were compared against IMGT/GENE-DB human TR gene sequences so that V and J genes could be assigned. A later analysis assigned CDR3 sequences and most-parsimonious VDJ recombination scenarios with the TCRdist pipeline. In a later analysis, each TCR beta chain was defined by its CDR3 amino acid sequence together with its V-gene family, and reads without a unique V-gene family were excluded. In a later analysis, 500 to 700 highly shared, low-generation-probability nucleotide sequences were removed to address suspected cross-contamination and a sequencing artifact. In a later analysis, a clonal expansion index was calculated for each public chain from normalized within-repertoire ranks of inferred template counts. Generation probabilities in a later analysis came from a VDJ recombination model fitted to out-of-frame rearrangements, and those results were checked against IGoR. In a later analysis, hypergeometric tests were used to score TCR-TCR, TCR-HLA and TCR-CMV co-occurrence, with a repertoire-size bias correction applied to TCR pairs. In a later analysis, false discovery rates were estimated by permuting HLA or CMV assignments 20 times. A later analysis grouped co-occurring TCRs with DBSCAN, adding TCRdist sequence similarity when clustering within HLA-allele-positive subsets. Co-occurrence clustering excluded repertoires with fewer than 30,000 or more than 120,000 public chains, plus five with anomalous nucleotide sharing. The clones in this table, taken by TCRdb from immuneACCESS, are in-frame only. Not every clone is retained; where verified, under half of the shortfall comes from an unresolved V gene, and the cause of the rest is unknown. That table supplies the V and J calls and clone size; D and trimming were determined from the DNA. The sample table contains about 120,000 clones; only one count was recorded for roughly 63% of them. Together, the top ten hold more than 8.5% of the sample.

Summary of the overall study and its limitations: In a later analysis, most CMV-associated TCR beta chains were found to appear HLA-restricted, with HLA associations seemingly driven largely by CMV exposure. In an earlier analysis of around 600 of the donors, most TCR beta V segments appeared in productive rearrangements about 87% or about 30% of the time, broadly matching IMGT annotations. Compared with the approximately 600-donor mean, donors in an Asian-associated ancestry cluster had fewer N-insertions in productive TCRs, according to a later genetic analysis. In a later analysis, the rate of TCR association differed among HLA loci, with DRB1 alleles having the most associated TCRs and HLA-C alleles having the fewest. Sequencing depth was assumed to be roughly uniform across donors in the presence/absence analyses, though that assumption may not hold. It was suggested by the authors that the approach could potentially be generalized to other disease states and immunological phenotypes. When HLA alleles, especially DR and DQ, strongly co-occurred, attributing TCR associations to individual alleles was difficult. A later analysis associated 15,000 or so TCR beta sequences with specific HLA alleles at a false discovery rate of 0.05. In both the original and validation cohorts, the classifier was reported to diagnose cytomegalovirus status with high specificity and sensitivity. An association between a missense DCLRE1C variant and V-gene and J-gene trimming of TCR beta chains was found in a later genetic analysis and replicated in an independent cohort. Because HLA typing was unavailable for some donors at each locus, only the typed subset was used in association tests. The study gave a list of some 150 TCR beta chains associated with cytomegalovirus. Across donors, most TCR sequences were observed very rarely, whereas some public TCRs were present in many individuals. The sequencing pipeline was judged likely to have produced a cluster of highly shared sequence variants as a technical artifact. The only immune exposure information available for the cohort was CMV serostatus. In this cohort, only TCR beta chains were sequenced, and detectable features were limited by the absence of alpha or paired-chain data. A further reported finding was that TCR beta sequences accurately predicted the HLA-A and HLA-B alleles for most subjects in the first cohort. Because the 87-base-pair reads could not distinguish some IMGT-functional V segments, including TRBV6-2 and TRBV6-3, those segments were excluded. Compared with equally common non-associated chains, HLA-associated TCR beta chains in a later analysis were more clonally expanded and had lower generation probabilities. Because counts were too low, roughly 18 rarely observed V segments, including chromosome 9 orphons, were left out of the earlier analysis of 500 to 650 of the donors. A few of the identified cytomegalovirus-associated TCR beta chains were confirmed in vitro to be specific for cytomegalovirus antigens. In a later analysis, several top co-occurrence clusters were reported to appear linked to parvovirus B19, influenza, CMV and Epstein-Barr virus. Linkage disequilibrium might explain the correlated functional status among segregating V segments, but an unknown experimental factor could not be excluded.

With regard to this clone: Its antigen target is currently unknown. The junction and the germline gene differ at one end; a read error may be behind it.

In the germline V gene, CDR1 corresponds to KGHSH and CDR2 to LQKENI. The CDR3 goes from the cysteine to the phenylalanine over 14 residues. The CDR3 DNA has 42 bases and is translated from base 1. The cohort consisted of 666 healthy bone marrow donors. All cohort members were sampled while nominally healthy, although unrecorded immune exposures were likely present. The donor was CMV seropositive and was included in the group of 289 seropositive cohort members. A peripheral blood sample was provided by each donor, and peripheral blood mononuclear cells were used for TCR beta sequencing. The Qiagen DNeasy Blood Extraction Kit was used to extract genomic DNA from the blood cell samples.

Material: PBMCs. This receptor was taken from a man aged 35 to 55 in good health and CMV-seropositive. The chain is assembled from TRBV18 and TRBJ2-7, and possibly TRBD2, on 5 matching bases. The CDR3 reads CTSSTAGGLYEQYF. The DNA reads as follows: TGTACCAGCTCAACGGCAGGCGGGTTATACGAGCAGTACTTC.